Here is one TCR beta chain with its context. The V gene's germline CDR1 is MGHRA and CDR2 YSYEKL. This CDR3 spans 13 amino acids. Trimming took off 6 bases at V and 6 bases at J, with 14 bases between the two ends. RNA totalling about 0.5 to 1 ug underwent reverse transcription with random hexamers. TCR beta CDR3 was amplified by immunoSEQ covering 54 Vbeta and 13 Jbeta. TCRdb re-called the immunoSEQ multiplex PCR reads through MiXCR, storing one row per CDR3 protein. This table has 71,000 or so distinct CDR3 sequences, just over 90% appearing once. This record belongs to a study of CD8 T cells in Susac syndrome. Study overall: Within the sequenced group of Susac syndrome patients, 5 or 6 showed active disease and roughly 8 were in remission.

The authors sequenced TCR beta from blood CD8+ and CD4+ T cells. The source material was CD4+ T cells from PBMCs. This TCR derives from a human donor with Susac syndrome. This rearrangement joins TRBV4-1 to TRBJ1-2; D may be TRBD1 (5 bases). The CDR3 DNA is TGCGCCAGCAGTCAAAGGGGTTGGGATGGCTACACCTTC. This gives the protein CASSQRGWDGYTF.